Following are 9 T cell receptor beta chains from one sample sequenced in a study of brain metastases from non-small cell lung cancer. Libraries were prepared by immunoSEQ multiplex PCR; TCRdb keeps only in-frame clonotypes and omits some of them. Among 1,500 to 2,000 clones listed, 85% to 95% were seen once. Sequencing was performed on tissue from a brain metastasis. The source is a donor older than 35 with non-small cell lung cancer.

This clone has a single count. The V gene is TRBV9, the J gene TRBJ1-3, with a tentative D call TRBD1 (6 bases). Trimming removed 8 bases at V and 0 bases at J, with 12 bases between. Germline V CDR1 and CDR2: SGDLS, YYNGEE. The CDR3 spans 14 residues. CDR3 in amino acids: CASGGQNSGNTIYF. In DNA, the CDR3 is TGTGCCAGTGGGGGGCAGAACTCTGGAAACACCATATATTTT.

The V and J genes are TRBV18 and TRBJ1-2; 9 bases match TRBD1. Per germline, CDR1 KGHSH and CDR2 LQKENI. V shed 3 bases, J shed 7 bases, and the junction held 6 bases outside the gene matches. This CDR3 region has 14 residues. This CDR3 is CASSPEGQGTGYTF. The CDR3 DNA reads as TGTGCCAGCTCACCCGAGGGACAGGGCACTGGCTACACCTTC.

The V call is TRBV10-3, the J call TRBJ2-2, with D perhaps matching TRBD1 or TRBD2 (6 bases each). Germline assignment: CDR1 ENHRY and CDR2 SYGVKD. CDR3 length equals 14 residues. V shed 3 bases and J shed 4 bases, with 9 bases lying between them. The CDR3 DNA reads as TGTGCCATCAGTGAAGGGGGGAGCACCGGGGAGCTGTTTTTT. Amino acids: CAISEGGSTGELFF.

This clone was picked up one time. The chain joins TRBV5-1 to TRBJ1-1; no clear D. Trimming shortened V by 0 bases and J by 5 bases, and 11 bases separated the two germline ends. The CDR3 covers 14 residues. Germline CDR1 and CDR2: SGHRS and YFSETQ. The CDR3 region is CASSLGVPGTEAFF. The CDR3 DNA reads as TGCGCCAGCAGCTTGGGGGTTCCGGGGACTGAAGCTTTCTTT.

The rearrangement links TRBV11-3 to TRBJ1-1, with D possibly TRBD1 on 6 matching bases. Trimming stripped 3 bases from V and 4 bases from J, with 12 bases between. Per germline, CDR1 SGHNT and CDR2 YENEEA. The CDR3 length is 14 residues. The CDR3 loop is CASSLTGYGTEAFF. For the CDR3, the DNA is TGTGCCAGCAGCTTGACAGGATATGGCACTGAAGCTTTCTTT.

The chain combines TRBV5-4 with TRBJ2-7; D is perhaps TRBD2 (6 bases). CDR1 SGHNT and CDR2 YYREEE come from the germline V gene (reference sequence). CDR3 length equals 15 residues. V lost 4 bases and J 0 bases, leaving 14 bases between the germline ends. The CDR3 here is CASSAAGGSSYEQYF. The CDR3 DNA sequence: TGTGCCAGCAGCGCGGCTGGAGGGAGCTCCTACGAGCAGTACTTC.

Notes on this clone: The same CDR3 arises from other DNA sequences in this sample as well. The rearrangement joins TRBV5-6 to TRBJ2-7; D is undetermined. V dropped 1 base and J dropped 0 bases, with 2 bases sitting between them. This CDR3 has 12 residues. CDR1 and CDR2 (germline): SGHDT, YYEEEE. The CDR3 is CASSLLSYEQYF. In nucleotides, the CDR3 is TGTGCCAGCAGCTTGCTCTCCTACGAGCAGTACTTC.

This clone was detected once. The chain couples TRBV19 to TRBJ1-6; TRBD1 matches at 7 bases. The V segment lost 5 bases and the J segment 8 bases; nucleotides outside the gene matches: 6. Per the germline V gene, CDR1 is LNHDA and CDR2 is SQIVND (reference sequence). The CDR3 extends over 14 amino acids. The CDR3, as DNA: TGTGCCAGTAGTGCACAGGGGCGGGATTCACCCCTCCACTTT. It encodes CASSAQGRDSPLHF.

The chain has TRBV28 and TRBJ1-2; no definite D call. The germline V and J ends were trimmed by 2 bases and 5 bases, with 12 bases remaining between them. Germline V gene data show CDR1 as MDHEN and CDR2 as SYDVKM. The CDR3 sequence is 14 residues long. The CDR3 region is CASSLPSTGYGYTF. CDR3 nucleotides: TGTGCCAGCAGTTTACCCTCGACGGGGTATGGCTACACCTTC.